This T cell receptor (beta chain) was identified in a study of response to subunit inactivated influenza vaccine. Study-level points and caveats: Authors suggested each seasonal flu vaccination may recruit only limited numbers of new T cells.

TCRdb reprocessed the RT-PCR reads with MiXCR, giving one entry per CDR3 protein. The sample holds under 550,000 distinct CDR3 sequences, about 8% seen once. A note on this clonotype: Its matching antigen is unknown.

Source: PBMCs from blood, taken 23 months after vaccination. This clonotype was sampled from a man aged 45-69 years who received an inactivated influenza vaccine.

The CDR3 DNA reads as TGTGCCAGCAGCTTGGCCCCGGCAGCCTATGGCTACACCTTC. The encoded protein is CASSLAPAAYGYTF. The rearrangement links TRBV5-5 to TRBJ1-2; D is unclear. From germline, CDR1 is SGHKS and CDR2 YYEKEE (reference sequence). V was clipped by 0 bases and J by 4 bases, with 10 bases between them. The CDR3 is 14 amino acids.